The 25 T cell receptor beta chains reported below all come from one sample, sequenced in a study of blood T cell repertoires in COVID-19. Profiled with immunoSEQ multiplex PCR; TCRdb holds only in-frame clones, not every one. The sample lists about 150,000 clones, 75% to 90% occurring once. Sequenced material: peripheral blood. These receptors all come from a man older than 75 with acute or convalescent COVID-19.

The gene calls are TRBV6-1 and TRBJ2-3; TRBD2 agrees at 13 bases. V gave up 3 bases and J gave up 7 bases; unmatched junction bases: 4. This CDR3 contains 15 residues. Per the germline V gene, CDR1 is MNHNS and CDR2 is SASEGT. CDR3 protein: CASSDRTSGRNTQYF. The CDR3 nucleotides are TGTGCCAGCAGTGACCGGACTAGCGGGAGAAATACGCAGTATTTT.

The chain has TRBV6-2 or TRBV6-3 and TRBJ1-6, with no clear D. The germline V and J ends were trimmed by 0 bases and 10 bases, with 13 bases remaining between them. Germline V CDR1 and CDR2: MNHEY, SVGEGT. There are 15 residues in the CDR3. CDR3 DNA: TGTGCCAGCAGTTACTCGGCAGGTGCCCCATCACCCCTCCACTTT. Encoded protein: CASSYSAGAPSPLHF.

The gene calls are TRBV9 and TRBJ2-2; D possibly corresponds to TRBD1 (5 bases). Trimming stripped 3 bases from V and 6 bases from J, with 15 bases between. Germline CDR1 is SGDLS and CDR2 is YYNGEE. The CDR3 is 15 residues long. The CDR3 here is CASSARDKLAGELFF. For the CDR3, the DNA is TGTGCCAGCAGCGCCAGGGATAAGCTTGCCGGGGAGCTGTTTTTT.

V usage is TRBV7-5 and J usage is TRBJ1-5; TRBD1 is taken as the D call from the table, unchecked against the DNA. TRBV7-5 is a pseudogene. The length of the CDR3 is 14 residues. The CDR3 reads CVRSFYSHNQPQHF. For the CDR3, the DNA is TGTGTCAGAAGCTTCTACAGCCACAATCAGCCCCAGCATTTT.

The rearrangement uses TRBV20-1 and TRBJ1-2; tentative D call: TRBD1 (5 bases). Germline CDR1 DFQATT, CDR2 SNEGSKA (reference sequence). V was cut by 2 bases and J by 8 bases, with 9 bases left in between. The CDR3 loop spans 11 amino acids. The CDR3 DNA reads as TGCAGTGCTAGAAGGGGACTCGGCTACACCTTC. It translates to CSARRGLGYTF.

This rearrangement joins TRBV5-1 to TRBJ2-2; 8 bases map to TRBD1. From germline, CDR1 is SGHRS and CDR2 YFSETQ. The CDR3 totals 14 residues. Losses at the gene ends were 1 base for V and 7 bases for J; bases not matched to a gene: 3. CDR3 amino acids: CASSLPTGVGELFF. The DNA of the CDR3 is TGCGCCAGCAGCTTGCCGACAGGGGTCGGGGAGCTGTTTTTT.

The chain employs TRBV27 and TRBJ2-5; a possible D gene is TRBD2 (6 bases). Germline lookup yields CDR1 MNHEY and CDR2 SMNVEV (reference sequence). Trimming stripped 2 bases from V and 1 base from J, with 11 bases between. This CDR3 has 15 residues. The CDR3 sequence: CASSLAGQGQETQYF. CDR3 coding DNA: TGTGCCAGCAGTTTAGCGGGGCAGGGCCAAGAGACCCAGTACTTC.

V gene TRBV9 combines with J gene TRBJ2-2, with 10 nucleotides matching TRBD1. Germline loops: CDR1 SGDLS, CDR2 YYNGEE. Losses at the gene ends were 3 bases for V and 9 bases for J; bases not matched to a gene: 8. The CDR3 runs 15 residues. CDR3 residues: CASSAPGQGFRELFF. The CDR3 bases are TGTGCCAGCAGCGCCCCGGGACAGGGGTTCAGGGAGCTGTTTTTT.

The chain recombines TRBV7-8 with TRBJ2-6; D unclear. V dropped 3 bases and J dropped 0 bases, with 6 bases sitting between them. Per the germline V gene, CDR1 is SGHVS and CDR2 is FQNEAQ. The CDR3 spans 15 residues. CDR3 region: CASSFRSSGANVLTF. CDR3 coding DNA: TGTGCCAGCAGCTTTCGGAGCTCTGGGGCCAACGTCCTGACTTTC.

This clone was detected only once. This rearrangement joins TRBV4-1 to TRBJ2-1; 8 bases fit TRBD2. CDR3 length: 16 residues. Germline-derived CDR1 and CDR2 are MGHRA and YSYEKL. Germline trimming cut 4 bases from V and 3 bases from J; bases unmatched to any gene: 8. This chain's CDR3 is CASSRVAGLNYNEQFF. In nucleotides, the CDR3 is TGCGCCAGCAGCCGAGTAGCGGGGTTAAACTACAATGAGCAGTTCTTC.

The table lists this clone with a count of one. The chain has TRBV5-6 and TRBJ2-7; 13 bases match TRBD2. The CDR3 covers 18 residues. V was pared by 4 bases and J by 2 bases, with 12 bases of the junction left unmatched. Germline V gene data show CDR1 as SGHDT and CDR2 as YYEEEE. CDR3 sequence: CASSMTLLAGGKAYEQYF. CDR3 bases: TGTGCCAGCAGCATGACTTTACTAGCGGGAGGGAAAGCCTACGAGCAGTACTTC.

This clone turned up a few times. J is TRBJ2-2 and V is TRBV5-8; possible D gene TRBD1, 5 bases. CDR3 length: 13 residues. V lost 0 bases and J 6 bases, leaving 6 bases between the germline ends. Looked up from germline, CDR1 is SGHTS and CDR2 is YDEGEE. In DNA form, the CDR3 reads TGTGCCAGCAGCTTGGTGGGGCCCGGGGAGCTGTTTTTT. This sequence encodes CASSLVGPGELFF. Drawing the rest from reference TRBV5-8 and TRBJ2-2, the complete variable domain is EAGVTQSPTHLIKTRGQQATLRCSPISGHTSVYWYQQALGLGLQFLLWYDEGEERNRGNFPPRFSGRQFPNYSSELNVNALELEDSALYLCASSLVGPGELFFGEGSRLTVL.

CDR3 region: CASSQWQGNYYEQYF. CDR3 DNA sequence: TGTGCCAGCAGTCAGTGGCAGGGGAATTACTACGAGCAGTACTTC. V is TRBV6-5 and J is TRBJ2-7; D may be TRBD1 (6 bases). The germline V gene encodes CDR1 MNHEY and CDR2 SVGAGI. Trimming took off 5 bases at V and 3 bases at J, with 17 bases between the two ends. The CDR3 consists of 15 residues.

Notes on this clone: The sample holds other DNA sequences that translate to the same CDR3. The chain links TRBV11-2 to TRBJ1-1, with 11 bases fitting TRBD1. V trimming: 7 bases; J trimming: 4 bases; junction bases outside the gene matches: 5. Per germline, CDR1 SGHAT and CDR2 FQNNGV. This CDR3 spans 14 amino acids. The CDR3 DNA follows: TGTGCCAGCACCTGGGACAGGGGGGGCACTGAAGCTTTCTTT. As protein: CASTWDRGGTEAFF.

The V and J genes are TRBV11-2 and TRBJ2-5, with 8 bases fitting TRBD1. Looked up from germline, CDR1 is SGHAT and CDR2 is FQNNGV. The CDR3 is made up of 15 amino acids. Germline trimming cut 1 base from V and 4 bases from J; bases unmatched to any gene: 5. CDR3 amino acids: CASSLVQGARETQYF. The CDR3 DNA is TGTGCCAGCAGCTTAGTTCAGGGGGCTCGAGAGACCCAGTACTTC.

The CDR3 sequence is CASSLVPGQGTNEQFF. The CDR3 DNA reads as TGTGCCAGCAGCCTCGTCCCGGGACAGGGAACCAATGAGCAGTTCTTC. V usage is TRBV14 and J usage is TRBJ2-1; TRBD1 aligns across 9 bases. Trimming at V came to 4 bases and at J to 6 bases, leaving 10 bases not matched to a gene. Germline loops: CDR1 SGHDN, CDR2 FVKESK. CDR3 length equals 16 residues.

J is TRBJ2-3 and V is TRBV3-1 (or the pseudogene TRBV3-2); 7 bases are shared with TRBD2. This CDR3 comprises 15 residues. Trimming removed 1 base from V and 1 base from J; junction bases left unmatched: 2. Germline V CDR1 and CDR2: LGHDT, YNNKEL (reference sequence). CDR3 nucleotide sequence: TGTGCCAGCAGCCAAGGGCTAGCGGGCACAGATACGCAGTATTTT. The encoded protein is CASSQGLAGTDTQYF.

This chain links TRBV6-5 with TRBJ1-4, with 8 bases matching TRBD1. V shed 2 bases and J 6 bases; nucleotides not matched to a gene: 8. The germline CDR1 and CDR2 sequences are MNHEY and SVGAGI. This CDR3 spans 16 amino acids. The CDR3 reads CASSYLGQGRDEKLFF. CDR3 DNA sequence: TGTGCCAGCAGTTACCTAGGACAGGGTAGAGATGAAAAACTGTTTTTT.

The chain couples TRBV7-9 to TRBJ2-7; D perhaps matches TRBD2 (5 bases). Germline V gene lookup returns CDR1 SEHNR and CDR2 FQNEAQ (reference sequence). The CDR3 sequence is 17 residues long. V was trimmed by 2 bases and J by 6 bases, leaving 23 bases between them. The DNA of the CDR3 is TGTGCCAGCAGCTTATCCAGCGGCACCCCTTGGACGCGCGAGCAGTACTTC. This sequence encodes CASSLSSGTPWTREQYF.

The chain joins TRBV27 to TRBJ2-7; 9 nucleotides align to TRBD2. This CDR3 is built from 13 residues. The trim removed 6 bases at V and 5 bases at J, leaving 5 bases unmatched. Germline V gene data show CDR1 as MNHEY and CDR2 as SMNVEV (reference sequence). CDR3 in DNA: TGTGCCAGCAGACCGGGACTAGCCCACGAGCAGTACTTC. Translating it yields CASRPGLAHEQYF.

The rearrangement links TRBV5-1 to TRBJ1-6, with 10 bases lining up with TRBD1. Looked up from germline, CDR1 is SGHRS and CDR2 is YFSETQ. The CDR3 consists of 14 residues. V was pared by 7 bases and J by 6 bases, with 4 bases of the junction left unmatched. The CDR3 coding sequence is TGCGCCAGCCGACAGGGGGCGATTAATTCACCCCTCCACTTT. Residues: CASRQGAINSPLHF. Together with reference TRBV5-1 and TRBJ1-6, the CDR3 gives the full variable domain: KAGVTQTPRYLIKTRGQQVTLSCSPISGHRSVSWYQQTPGQGLQFLFEYFSETQRNKGNFPGRFSGRQFSNSRSEMNVSTLELGDSALYLCASRQGAINSPLHFGNGTRLTVT.

The genes are TRBV7-2 and TRBJ2-2, with 8 positions matching TRBD2. CDR1 SGHTA and CDR2 FQGNSA come from the germline V gene. This CDR3 contains 16 residues. Trimming removed 0 bases from V and 0 bases from J; junction bases left unmatched: 0. The CDR3 sequence is CASSLASGANTGELFF. The CDR3 coding sequence is TGTGCCAGCAGCTTAGCTAGCGGGGCGAACACCGGGGAGCTGTTTTTT.

The chain has TRBV2 and TRBJ2-7, with 8 positions matching TRBD2. The germline V gene has CDR1 SNHLY and CDR2 FYNNEI. The CDR3 loop spans 12 amino acids. With V trimmed by 11 bases and J by 6 bases, 9 bases remained unmatched. The CDR3 coding sequence is TGTGCCGGAGGCGGGGGGCCCCGCGAGCAGTACTTC. This gives the protein CAGGGGPREQYF.

This clone has just one count. The V and J genes are TRBV5-6 and TRBJ2-7, with 7 bases fitting TRBD2. The germline V gene encodes CDR1 SGHDT and CDR2 YYEEEE. The CDR3 runs 15 residues. After removal of 3 bases from V and 2 bases from J, the junction contained 8 bases not matched to a gene. Here the CDR3 DNA reads TGTGCCAGCAGCTATGGTTCCCGGGGGGCCTACGAGCAGTACTTC. This codes for CASSYGSRGAYEQYF.

The gene calls are TRBV27 and TRBJ2-7, with 8 bases that match TRBD1. The germline V gene encodes CDR1 MNHEY and CDR2 SMNVEV (reference sequence). The CDR3 runs to 14 residues. With V trimmed by 5 bases and J by 6 bases, 9 bases remained unmatched. The CDR3 bases are TGTGCCAGCAGTGCCGGGACAGGTTCGGGCGAGCAGTACTTC. It specifies CASSAGTGSGEQYF.